A selection of T cell receptor beta chains follows, all from one sample in a study of radiotherapy plus CTLA-4 blockade in lung cancer. Method: immunoSEQ multiplex PCR; TCRdb's copy keeps in-frame clones and lacks some. The sample gives about 80,000 clones, more than 60% of which show up once; 22% is in the top ten. Sequenced here: peripheral blood, sampled from a patient treated with radiotherapy plus ipilimumab. Receptor source: a human donor with non-small cell lung cancer whose response to radiotherapy plus ipilimumab could not be evaluated. Some clones in this sample may be carry-over from other donors' samples. CDR3s include the opening cysteine and the closing phenylalanine or tryptophan. A D gene is named only where the DNA matches it firmly. Clone size appears in some rows only: once, few, many, or a class for an expanded clone.

CAISEGGVGEQYF | TGTGCCATCAGTGAGGGGGGGGTAGGCGAGCAGTACTTC | NA | TRBJ2-7 | TRBD2 | TRBV10-3
CASSLGQPDTQYF | TGTGCCAGCAGCTTGGGACAGCCAGATACGCAGTATTTT | few | TRBJ2-3 | TRBD1 | TRBV7-2
CASTRNPGTGGPPGGYTF | TGTGCCAGCACCCGCAACCCCGGGACAGGGGGCCCTCCGGGAGGCTACACCTTC | NA | TRBJ1-2 | TRBD1 | TRBV18
CASRGELSGANVLTF | TGTGCCAGCAGGGGCGAACTCTCTGGGGCCAACGTCCTGACTTTC | NA | TRBJ2-6 | NA | TRBV2
CASSVPTTTGAYNEQFF | TGTGCCAGCAGTGTACCGACTACGACAGGGGCCTACAATGAGCAGTTCTTC | once | TRBJ2-1 | TRBD1 | TRBV27
CASRSVNQPQHF | TGTGCCAGCAGGAGTGTGAATCAGCCCCAGCATTTT | NA | TRBJ1-5 | NA | TRBV6-5
CASSIQGHEAFF | TGTGCCAGTAGTATACAGGGGCATGAAGCTTTCTTT | NA | TRBJ1-1 | NA | TRBV19
CASSAGQGRGLGYGYTF | TGTGCCAGCAGTGCGGGACAGGGTAGGGGACTTGGCTATGGCTACACCTTC | NA | TRBJ1-2 | TRBD1 | TRBV27
CASRGAGGRPETQYF | TGTGCCAGCAGGGGCGCGGGGGGGCGACCGGAGACCCAGTACTTC | NA | TRBJ2-5 | TRBD2 | TRBV5-4
CASSERGTGRRGPGYGYTF | TGTGCCAGCAGTGAGAGGGGGACAGGGAGACGTGGTCCCGGCTATGGCTACACCTTC | NA | TRBJ1-2 | TRBD1 | TRBV6-1
CAIKSGQNNQPQHF | TGTGCCATCAAATCGGGACAAAACAATCAGCCCCAGCATTTT | NA | TRBJ1-5 | NA | TRBV10-3
CSVGVAGGRETQYF | TGCAGCGTTGGAGTAGCGGGGGGCCGGGAGACCCAGTACTTC | NA | TRBJ2-5 | TRBD2 | TRBV29-1
CASSLGGGAYEQYF | TGTGCCAGCAGCTTAGGAGGGGGGGCCTACGAGCAGTACTTC | NA | TRBJ2-7 | NA | TRBV7-8
CASSVSHKTGEETQYF | TGTGCCAGCAGCGTATCCCATAAAACAGGGGAAGAGACCCAGTACTTC | NA | TRBJ2-5 | TRBD1 | TRBV9
CASSFFAGGQDTQYF | TGTGCCAGCAGCTTCTTTGCGGGGGGGCAAGATACGCAGTATTTT | NA | TRBJ2-3 | TRBD2 | TRBV7-9
CASSQRTTYNEQFF | TGTGCCAGCAGTCAACGGACTACCTACAATGAGCAGTTCTTC | once | TRBJ2-1 | NA | TRBV6-1
CSVEGQGAFF | TGCAGCGTTGAAGGACAGGGGGCTTTCTTT | once | TRBJ1-1 | TRBD1 | TRBV29-1
CASSPGLAGAKNIQYF | TGTGCCAGCAGCCCTGGACTAGCGGGGGCCAAAAACATTCAGTACTTC | NA | TRBJ2-4 | TRBD2 | TRBV5-4
CASSPGQGIPYGYTF | TGTGCCAGCAGCCCCGGACAGGGAATCCCCTATGGCTACACCTTC | NA | TRBJ1-2 | TRBD1 | TRBV6-1
CASSINRVQPQHF | TGTGCCAGTAGTATTAACCGGGTCCAGCCCCAGCATTTT | NA | TRBJ1-5 | NA | TRBV19
CASSEDTGTLAFF | TGTGCCAGCAGTGAAGATACCGGGACTCTGGCTTTCTTT | NA | TRBJ1-1 | NA | TRBV2
CASSSGQFDQPQHF | TGTGCCAGCAGTTCGGGACAGTTTGATCAGCCCCAGCATTTT | NA | TRBJ1-5 | TRBD1 | TRBV28
CASSDTVSQAFF | TGTGCCAGCAGTGACACAGTTTCCCAAGCTTTCTTT | NA | TRBJ1-1 | NA | TRBV6-6
CASTLGRGGYTEAFF | TGTGCCAGCACCCTTGGCCGCGGTGGCTACACTGAAGCTTTCTTT | NA | TRBJ1-1 | NA | TRBV28